This TCR beta chain was recorded in a study of blood T cell repertoires in COVID-19. As for the study in general: The analysed material was cDNA or gDNA that came from T cells, B-cell-depleted T cells, or PBMCs.

In the case of this clone: This may stem from a read error, because a much larger clone lies one nucleotide away. In the same sample, other DNA sequences code for this CDR3.

Profiled with immunoSEQ multiplex PCR; TCRdb holds only in-frame clones, not every one. The sample yields about 490,000 clones, over 75% seen once. CDR3 length equals 13 residues. V lost 6 bases and J lost 1, with 9 bases in between. V and J are TRBV12-3 or TRBV12-4 and TRBJ1-1; the D is unclear. The sample comprised peripheral blood. The clonotype was recovered from a human donor in a cohort sampled during active COVID-19. The CDR3, as DNA: TGTGCCAGCAGCTTCTCGGGGAACACTGAAGCTTTCTTT. This encodes CASSFSGNTEAFF.